A single sample gave rise to the 5 T cell receptor beta chains below, sequenced in a study of shared clonotypes between healthy human individuals. TCRdb's copy holds only in-frame clones and misses some; the assay was immunoSEQ multiplex PCR. The table shows about 490,000 clones, with over 70% occurring only once. Sequenced material: PBMCs. The origin of the receptors is a woman in her forties in good health. Some clones in this sample may be carry-over from other donors' samples.

The chain uses TRBV19 and TRBJ1-1; D may be TRBD1 (6 bases). This CDR3 comprises 16 residues. The V and J ends lost 3 bases and 1 base respectively, with 15 bases between them. Per germline, CDR1 LNHDA and CDR2 SQIVND (reference sequence). CDR3 loop: CASSMRPDRPNTEAFF. The CDR3 bases are TGTGCCAGTAGTATGAGGCCGGACAGACCGAACACTGAAGCTTTCTTT.

The chain joins TRBV13 to TRBJ2-1; D gene unclear. The germline gives CDR1 PRHDT, CDR2 FYEKMQ (reference sequence). The CDR3 contains 13 residues. The V end was cut by 5 bases, the J end by 12 bases, with 17 bases between. The CDR3 region has the DNA TGTGCCAGCAGCCCTCGTGAGTTGTGGCGGCAGTTCTTC. Protein product: CASSPRELWRQFF. The whole variable domain, remainder taken from reference TRBV13 and TRBJ2-1, is AAGVIQSPRHLIKEKRETATLKCYPIPRHDTVYWYQQGPGQDPQFLISFYEKMQSDKGSIPDRFSAQQFSDYHSELNMSSLELGDSALYFCASSPRELWRQFFGPGTRLTVL.

This chain connects TRBV19 to TRBJ2-1, with D maybe TRBD1 (5 bases). Between the trimmed V and J ends, which lost 1 base and 9 bases, there was a span of 10 bases. The germline V gene encodes CDR1 LNHDA and CDR2 SQIVND (reference sequence). The CDR3 totals 13 residues. Here the CDR3 DNA reads TGTGCCAGTAGTATAGCCCGACAGATTGAGCAGTTCTTC. Translated: CASSIARQIEQFF.

In the case of this clone: This may come from a read error, since a much larger clone is one base off. V usage is TRBV27 and J usage is TRBJ2-7; TRBD2 matches at 9 bases. The CDR3 is 17 amino acids. V shed 4 bases, J shed 3 bases, and the junction held 13 bases outside the gene matches. CDR1 MNHEY and CDR2 SMNVEV come from the germline V gene (reference sequence). The CDR3 reads CASSYKGAGGPGYEQYF. The CDR3 DNA reads TGTGCCAGCAGTTACAAAGGGGCGGGAGGGCCAGGCTACGAGCAGTACTTC.

This chain joins TRBV29-1 and TRBJ1-3; 7 positions match TRBD1. The assigned J gene may be wrong: the sequence end matches TRBJ2-2 better. Germline CDR1 and CDR2: SQVTM and ANQGSEA. The CDR3 has 13 residues. As DNA, the CDR3 is TGCAGCGTTAACAGGGGCGGCACCGGGGAGCTGTTTTTT. It specifies CSVNRGGTGELFF.